This T cell receptor (beta chain) was captured in a study of cytomegalovirus exposure and HLA in healthy donors. PCR used 60 Vbeta primers and 13 Jbeta primers. The table came from immunoSEQ multiplex PCR; TCRdb's copy has only in-frame clones and leaves some out. This repertoire shows over 150,000 clones, approximately 80% found once; its top ten account for about 7%. General study findings and limits: Analysis was performed later, and it showed HLA-associated TCR beta chains to be more clonally expanded than equally common others.

CDR1 is SGHTA, CDR2 FQGNSA, per germline. J lost 1 base, V lost 1 base, and 1 base had no gene match. This CDR3 contains 16 residues. This clone has just one count. Its matching antigen is unknown. The specimen sequenced was PBMCs. V gene TRBV7-2 combines with J gene TRBJ2-4; TRBD2 aligns across 10 bases. The receptor's source is a young woman in good health and CMV-seropositive. The CDR3 loop is CASSLGLAGAKNIQYF. For the CDR3, the DNA is TGTGCCAGCAGCTTAGGACTAGCGGGTGCCAAAAACATTCAGTACTTC. The full variable domain, with the rest looked up from reference TRBV7-2 and TRBJ2-4, is GAGVSQSPSNKVTEKGKDVELRCDPISGHTALYWYRQSLGQGLEFLIYFQGNSAPDKSGLPSDRFSAERTGGSVSTLTIQRTQQEDSAVYLCASSLGLAGAKNIQYFGAGTRLSVL.